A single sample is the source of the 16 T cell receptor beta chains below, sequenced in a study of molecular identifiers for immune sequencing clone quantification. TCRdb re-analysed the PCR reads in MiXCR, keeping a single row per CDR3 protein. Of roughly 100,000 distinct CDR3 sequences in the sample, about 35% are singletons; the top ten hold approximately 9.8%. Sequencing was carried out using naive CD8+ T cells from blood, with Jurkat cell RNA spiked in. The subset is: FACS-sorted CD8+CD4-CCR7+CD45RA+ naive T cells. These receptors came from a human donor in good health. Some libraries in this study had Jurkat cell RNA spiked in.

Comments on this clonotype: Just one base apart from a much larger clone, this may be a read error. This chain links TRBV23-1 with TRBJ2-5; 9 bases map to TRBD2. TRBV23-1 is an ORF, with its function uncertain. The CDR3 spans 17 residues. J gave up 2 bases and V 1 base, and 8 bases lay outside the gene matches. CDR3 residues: CASSQFSSGNLQETQYF. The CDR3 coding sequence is TGCGCCAGCAGTCAATTTTCTAGCGGGAACCTACAAGAGACCCAGTACTTC.

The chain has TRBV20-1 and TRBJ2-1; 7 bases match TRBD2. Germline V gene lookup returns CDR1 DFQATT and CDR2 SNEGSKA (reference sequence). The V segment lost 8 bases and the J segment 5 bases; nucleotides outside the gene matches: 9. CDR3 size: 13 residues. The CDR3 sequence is CSPWRETNNEQFF. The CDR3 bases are TGCAGTCCTTGGCGGGAGACCAACAATGAGCAGTTCTTC.

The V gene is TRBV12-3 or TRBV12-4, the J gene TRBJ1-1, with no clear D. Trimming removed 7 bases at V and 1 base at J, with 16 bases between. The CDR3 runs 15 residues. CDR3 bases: TGTGCCAGCAACCCCTCCGACTTGAGGAACACTGAAGCTTTCTTT. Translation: CASNPSDLRNTEAFF.

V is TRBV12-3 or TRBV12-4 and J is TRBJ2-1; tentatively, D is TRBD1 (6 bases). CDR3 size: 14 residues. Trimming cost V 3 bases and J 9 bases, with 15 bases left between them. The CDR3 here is CASSFSPDRVEQFF. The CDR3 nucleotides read TGTGCCAGCAGTTTCTCTCCGGACAGAGTTGAGCAGTTCTTC.

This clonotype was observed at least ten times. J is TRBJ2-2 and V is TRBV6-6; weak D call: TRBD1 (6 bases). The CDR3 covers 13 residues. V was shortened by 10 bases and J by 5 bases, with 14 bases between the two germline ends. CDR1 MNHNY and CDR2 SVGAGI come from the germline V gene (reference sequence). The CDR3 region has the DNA TGTGCCACCAGGGACATACGAACCGGGGAGCTGTTTTTT. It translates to CATRDIRTGELFF.

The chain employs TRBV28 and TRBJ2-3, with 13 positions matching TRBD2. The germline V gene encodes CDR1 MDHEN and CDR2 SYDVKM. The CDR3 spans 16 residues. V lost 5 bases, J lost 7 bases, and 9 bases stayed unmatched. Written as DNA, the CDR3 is TGTGCCAGCAGTCCAAGGACTAGCGGGAGCCACCATACGCAGTATTTT. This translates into CASSPRTSGSHHTQYF.

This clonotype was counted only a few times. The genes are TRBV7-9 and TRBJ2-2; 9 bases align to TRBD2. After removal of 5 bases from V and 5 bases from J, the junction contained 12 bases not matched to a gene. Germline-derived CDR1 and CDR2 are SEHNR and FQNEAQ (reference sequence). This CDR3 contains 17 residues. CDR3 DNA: TGTGCCAGCAGCGCCCTAGCGGGGCTTCAGCGGACCGGGGAGCTGTTTTTT. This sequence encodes CASSALAGLQRTGELFF.

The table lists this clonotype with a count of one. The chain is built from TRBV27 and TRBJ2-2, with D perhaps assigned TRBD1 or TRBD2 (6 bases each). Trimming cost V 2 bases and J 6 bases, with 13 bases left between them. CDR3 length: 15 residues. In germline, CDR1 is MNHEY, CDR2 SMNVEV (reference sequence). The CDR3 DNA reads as TGTGCCAGCAGTTTAGCGGACGGGGGCTCCGGGGAGCTGTTTTTT. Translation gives CASSLADGGSGELFF.

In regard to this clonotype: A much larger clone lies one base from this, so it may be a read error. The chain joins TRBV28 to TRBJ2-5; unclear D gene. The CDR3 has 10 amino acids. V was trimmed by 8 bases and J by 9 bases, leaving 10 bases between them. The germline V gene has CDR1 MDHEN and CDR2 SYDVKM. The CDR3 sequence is CASGPVPQYF. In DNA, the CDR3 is TGTGCCAGCGGGCCAGTCCCCCAGTACTTC.

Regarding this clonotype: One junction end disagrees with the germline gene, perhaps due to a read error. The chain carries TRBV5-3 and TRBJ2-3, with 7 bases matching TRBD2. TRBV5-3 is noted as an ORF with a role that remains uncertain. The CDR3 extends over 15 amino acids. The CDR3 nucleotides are TGTGCCAGCAGCTTGAGACTAGCCCTTACAGATACGCAGTATTTT. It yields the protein CASSLRLALTDTQYF.

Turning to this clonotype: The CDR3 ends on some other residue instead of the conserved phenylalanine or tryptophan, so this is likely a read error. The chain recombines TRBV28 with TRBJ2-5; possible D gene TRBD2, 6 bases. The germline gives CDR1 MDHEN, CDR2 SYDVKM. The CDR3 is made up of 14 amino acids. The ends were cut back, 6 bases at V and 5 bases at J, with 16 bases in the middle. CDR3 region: CASSPRGTVETQYI. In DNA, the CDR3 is TGTGCCAGCAGCCCCCGCGGGACCGTCGAGACCCAGTACATC.

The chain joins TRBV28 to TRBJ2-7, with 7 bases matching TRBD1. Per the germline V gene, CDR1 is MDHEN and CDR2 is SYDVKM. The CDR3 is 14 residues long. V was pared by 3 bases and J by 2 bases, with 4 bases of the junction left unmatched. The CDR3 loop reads CASSLRGLAYEQYF. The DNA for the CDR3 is TGTGCCAGCAGTTTGAGGGGGCTCGCCTACGAGCAGTACTTC.

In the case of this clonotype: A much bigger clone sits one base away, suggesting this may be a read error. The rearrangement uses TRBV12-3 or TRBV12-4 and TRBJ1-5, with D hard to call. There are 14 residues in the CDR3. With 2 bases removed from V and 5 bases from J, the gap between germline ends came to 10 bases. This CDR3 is CASSLWGGDQPQHF. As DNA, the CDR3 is TGTGCCAGCAGTTTATGGGGAGGCGATCAGCCCCAGCATTTT.

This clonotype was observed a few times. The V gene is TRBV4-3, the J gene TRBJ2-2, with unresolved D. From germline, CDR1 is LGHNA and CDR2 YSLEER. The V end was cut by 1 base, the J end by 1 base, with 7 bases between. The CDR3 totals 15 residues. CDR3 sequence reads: CASSQGAWNTGELFF. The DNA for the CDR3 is TGCGCCAGCAGCCAAGGAGCGTGGAACACCGGGGAGCTGTTTTTT.

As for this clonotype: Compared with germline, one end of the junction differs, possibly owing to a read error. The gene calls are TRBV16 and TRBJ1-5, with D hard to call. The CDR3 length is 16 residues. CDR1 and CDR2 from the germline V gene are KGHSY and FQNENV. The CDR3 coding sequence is TGTGCCAGAAGCCAGCCGAGCCGAAGGGAAGATCAGCCCCAGCATTTT. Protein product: CARSQPSRREDQPQHF.

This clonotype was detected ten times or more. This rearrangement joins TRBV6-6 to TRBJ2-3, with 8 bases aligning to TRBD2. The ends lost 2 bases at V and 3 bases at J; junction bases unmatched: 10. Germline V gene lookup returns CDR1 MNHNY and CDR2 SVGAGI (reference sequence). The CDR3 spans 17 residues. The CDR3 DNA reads TGTGCCAGCAGTTACAATTCCCTAGCGGGCCGAACAGATACGCAGTATTTT. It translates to CASSYNSLAGRTDTQYF.